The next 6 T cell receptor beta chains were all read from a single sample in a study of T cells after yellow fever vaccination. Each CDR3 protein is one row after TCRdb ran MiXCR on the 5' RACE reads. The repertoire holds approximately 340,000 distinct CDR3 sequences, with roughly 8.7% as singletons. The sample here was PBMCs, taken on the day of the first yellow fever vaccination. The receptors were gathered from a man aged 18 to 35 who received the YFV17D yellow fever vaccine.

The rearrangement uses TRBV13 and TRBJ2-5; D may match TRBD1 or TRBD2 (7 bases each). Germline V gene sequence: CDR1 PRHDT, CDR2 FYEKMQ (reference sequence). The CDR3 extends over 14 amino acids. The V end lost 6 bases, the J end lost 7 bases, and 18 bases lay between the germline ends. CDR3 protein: CASSAGGAQRTQYF. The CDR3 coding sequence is TGTGCCAGCAGTGCAGGGGGGGCCCAACGGACCCAGTACTTC.

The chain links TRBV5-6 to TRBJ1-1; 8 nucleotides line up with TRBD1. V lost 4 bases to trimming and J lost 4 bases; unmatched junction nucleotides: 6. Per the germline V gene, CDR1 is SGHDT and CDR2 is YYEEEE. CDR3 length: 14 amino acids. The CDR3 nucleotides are TGTGCCAGCAGCCAACTCACAGGGGGCACTGAAGCTTTCTTT. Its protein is CASSQLTGGTEAFF.

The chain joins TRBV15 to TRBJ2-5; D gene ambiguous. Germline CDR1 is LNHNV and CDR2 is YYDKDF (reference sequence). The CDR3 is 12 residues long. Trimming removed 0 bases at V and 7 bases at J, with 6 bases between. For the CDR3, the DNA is TGTGCCACCAGCAGAGATCGCGGGACCCAGTACTTC. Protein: CATSRDRGTQYF.

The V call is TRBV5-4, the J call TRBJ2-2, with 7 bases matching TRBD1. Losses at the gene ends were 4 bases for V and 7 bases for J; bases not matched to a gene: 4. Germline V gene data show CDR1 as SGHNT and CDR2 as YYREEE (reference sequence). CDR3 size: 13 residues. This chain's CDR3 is CASSRDSHGELFF. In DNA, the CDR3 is TGTGCCAGCAGCAGGGACAGCCACGGGGAGCTGTTTTTT.

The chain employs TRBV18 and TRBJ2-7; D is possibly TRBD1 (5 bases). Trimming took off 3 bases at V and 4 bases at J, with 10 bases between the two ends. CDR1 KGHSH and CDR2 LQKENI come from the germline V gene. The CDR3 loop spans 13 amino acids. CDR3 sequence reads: CASSPDIKYEQYF. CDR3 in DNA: TGTGCCAGCTCACCGGACATCAAGTACGAGCAGTACTTC.

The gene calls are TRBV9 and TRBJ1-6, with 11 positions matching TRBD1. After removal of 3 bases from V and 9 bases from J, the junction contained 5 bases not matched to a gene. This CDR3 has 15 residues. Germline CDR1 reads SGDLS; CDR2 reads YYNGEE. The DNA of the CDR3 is TGTGCCAGCAGCGGTCGGGACAGGGGGACTTCACCCCTCCACTTT. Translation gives CASSGRDRGTSPLHF.